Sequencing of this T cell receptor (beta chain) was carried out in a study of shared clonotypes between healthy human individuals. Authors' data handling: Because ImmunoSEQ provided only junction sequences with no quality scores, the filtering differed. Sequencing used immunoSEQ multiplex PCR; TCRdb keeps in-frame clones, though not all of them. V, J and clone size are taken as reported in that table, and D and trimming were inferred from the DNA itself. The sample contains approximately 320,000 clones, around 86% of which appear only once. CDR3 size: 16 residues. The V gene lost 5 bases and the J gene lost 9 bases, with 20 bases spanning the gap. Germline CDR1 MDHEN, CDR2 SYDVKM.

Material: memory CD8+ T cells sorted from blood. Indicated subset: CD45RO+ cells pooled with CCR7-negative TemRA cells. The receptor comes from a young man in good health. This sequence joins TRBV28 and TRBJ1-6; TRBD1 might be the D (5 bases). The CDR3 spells CASSGARTGWGSPLHF. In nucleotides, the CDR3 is TGTGCCAGCAGTGGGGCCCGGACTGGGTGGGGTTCACCCCTCCACTTT.